Listed below are T cell receptor beta chains from one sample, sequenced in a study of shared clonotypes between healthy human individuals. TCRdb's table, derived via immunoSEQ multiplex PCR, lists solely in-frame clones and lacks some. The sample holds millions of clones, around nine tenths seen once. The sample taken for sequencing was naive CD4+ T cells sorted from blood. These receptors originate from a man aged 18 to 30 in good health. CDR3s include the opening cysteine and the closing phenylalanine or tryptophan.

cdr3_aa | j_call | v_call
CASSLGQGNGNTIYF | TRBJ1-3 | TRBV7-8
CAGGLSYEQYF | TRBJ2-7 | TRBV6-1
CAISEGRRQNTEAFF | TRBJ1-1 | TRBV10-3
CASSLAGTGNTEAFF | TRBJ1-1 | TRBV7-2
CAWSTLVPLAGQETQYF | TRBJ2-5 | TRBV30
CASSLGLKETQYF | TRBJ2-5 | TRBV6-5
CASSAPSGTVYNEQFF | TRBJ2-1 | TRBV9
CASGGDTGELFF | TRBJ2-2 | TRBV12-5
CASSLVGSINEQFF | TRBJ2-1 | TRBV11-3
CASSLSGAATEAFF | TRBJ1-1 | TRBV5-1
CASSLEGHAGANVLTF | TRBJ2-6 | TRBV7-3
CASSLASGGSWYEQYF | TRBJ2-7 | TRBV7-2
CASSIDPSLSATNYGYTF | TRBJ1-2 | TRBV19
CASRDPGQVTEQFF | TRBJ2-1 | TRBV2
CASSLGGGNQPQHF | TRBJ1-5 | TRBV2
CASEGGSGANVLTF | TRBJ2-6 | TRBV10-1
CAGATRAGNTIYF | TRBJ1-3 | TRBV19
CASSYSGTGELFF | TRBJ2-2 | TRBV6-6